One and the same sample provided the 26 T cell receptor beta chains below, sequenced in a study of glioma-infiltrating T cells. The iRepertoire nested amplicon-rescue multiplex PCR amplified TCR alpha and beta CDR3s from RNA. TCRdb analysed the multiplex PCR reads with MiXCR anew, one entry per CDR3 protein. Counted here are about 180,000 distinct CDR3 sequences, 43% occurring once; the ten biggest clones make up around 5.3%. Sequenced input: glioma tissue, nonneoplastic brain tissue, or PBMCs (not recorded which). The receptors were gathered from a human donor with low-grade glioma or glioblastoma, undergoing nonglioma brain surgery, or in good health (not recorded which).

About this clonotype itself: The junction does not match germline at one end; this may be a read error. The rearrangement joins TRBV18 to TRBJ1-2, with unresolved D. This CDR3 comprises 13 residues. CDR1 is KGHSH and CDR2 is LQKENI in the germline V gene. The CDR3 bases are TGTGCCAGCTCACCTCAGGAGTCTTATGGCTACAACTTC. The encoded protein is CASSPQESYGYNF.

This rearrangement joins TRBV27 to TRBJ2-3; D may be TRBD1 or TRBD2 (5 bases each). Germline-derived CDR1 and CDR2 are MNHEY and SMNVEV (reference sequence). The CDR3 consists of 15 residues. V shed 4 bases and J shed 0 bases, with 11 bases lying between them. The CDR3 region has the DNA TGTGCCAGCAGTTGCCCGGGACGGAGCACAGATACGCAGTATTTT. Protein product: CASSCPGRSTDTQYF.

This chain connects TRBV20-1 to TRBJ2-5; TRBD2 agrees at 8 bases. CDR3 size: 16 residues. Germline trimming cut 4 bases from V and 5 bases from J; bases unmatched to any gene: 15. From germline, CDR1 is DFQATT and CDR2 SNEGSKA (reference sequence). The CDR3 DNA sequence: TGCAGTGCTAACACCGGGAGGGAATGGGAGGGGGAGACCCAGTACTTC. This codes for CSANTGREWEGETQYF.

For the CDR3, the DNA is TGTGCCAGCGGCTCAGGACAGGGATTAAATCAGCCCCAGCATTTT. Translation gives CASGSGQGLNQPQHF. The chain uses TRBV2 and TRBJ1-5; 8 bases agree with TRBD1. The CDR3 has 15 residues. V was pared by 8 bases and J by 4 bases, with 10 bases of the junction left unmatched. The germline V gene encodes CDR1 SNHLY and CDR2 FYNNEI. The full variable domain, with the rest looked up from reference TRBV2 and TRBJ1-5, is EPEVTQTPSHQVTQMGQEVILRCVPISNHLYFYWYRQILGQKVEFLVSFYNNEISEKSEIFDDQFSVERPDGSNFTLKIRSTKLEDSAMYFCASGSGQGLNQPQHFGDGTRLSIL.

Concerning this clonotype: This may stem from a read error, because a much larger clone lies one nucleotide away. The J gene is TRBJ2-1, the V gene TRBV25-1; the D is unclear. Per germline, CDR1 MGHDK and CDR2 SYGVNS. This CDR3 spans 14 amino acids. Between the trimmed V and J ends, which lost 4 bases and 10 bases, there was a span of 17 bases. The CDR3 is CASSVERDTYEQFF. CDR3 DNA sequence: TGTGCCAGCAGTGTGGAGAGAGACACGTACGAGCAGTTCTTC.

This chain links TRBV4-1 with TRBJ2-3, with 7 bases aligning to TRBD2. With V trimmed by 5 bases and J by 1 base, 9 bases remained unmatched. Germline CDR1 is MGHRA and CDR2 is YSYEKL. The CDR3 spans 16 residues. This CDR3 is CASSSHRDYGTDTQYF. CDR3 nucleotides: TGCGCCAGCAGCTCCCACCGGGACTACGGCACAGATACGCAGTATTTT.

Note on this clonotype: This sequence may be a read error, since a much larger clone differs from it by one base. The rearrangement uses TRBV18 and TRBJ1-1, with D tentatively TRBD1 (5 bases). The CDR3 extends over 14 amino acids. CDR1 KGHSH and CDR2 LQKENI come from the germline V gene. The chain's CDR3 is CASSPRQINTGAFF. The CDR3 DNA reads as TGTGCCAGCTCACCCCGACAGATAAACACTGGAGCTTTCTTT.

With respect to this clonotype: It may be a read error: a sequence one base away is much more abundant. This chain connects TRBV20-1 to TRBJ2-1; tentatively, D is TRBD1 or TRBD2 (6 bases each). Trimming took 5 bases from V and 0 from J, leaving 14 bases between them. CDR3 size: 15 residues. Germline loops: CDR1 DFQATT, CDR2 SNEGSKA (reference sequence). The CDR3 loop is CSAGGRPTSYNEQFF. Written as DNA, the CDR3 is TGCAGTGCTGGGGGGCGGCCCACCTCCTACAATGAGCAGTTCTTC.

The genes are TRBV29-1 and TRBJ2-7; possibly TRBD1 or TRBD2 for D (5 bases each). The CDR3 is made up of 10 amino acids. Germline assignment: CDR1 SQVTM and CDR2 ANQGSEA. The germline V and J ends were trimmed by 4 bases and 9 bases, with 10 bases remaining between them. In DNA, the CDR3 is TGCAGCGTTGTGAGGGGCGGGCAGTACTTC. Encoded protein: CSVVRGGQYF.

This clonotype came up many times. V gene TRBV2 combines with J gene TRBJ1-5, with D unclear. The CDR3 is 12 amino acids. Germline loops: CDR1 SNHLY, CDR2 FYNNEI. V was shortened by 0 bases and J by 7 bases, with 4 bases between the two germline ends. The DNA for the CDR3 is TGTGCCAGCAGTGAAGCAGGGCAGCCCCAGCATTTT. Translating it yields CASSEAGQPQHF.

The genes are TRBV19 and TRBJ2-7, with D possibly matching TRBD1 (6 bases). V lost 9 bases and J lost 5, with 11 bases in between. Germline V gene lookup returns CDR1 LNHDA and CDR2 SQIVND (reference sequence). This CDR3 has 11 amino acids. This chain's CDR3 is CARSAGDEQYF. DNA for the CDR3: TGTGCCAGAAGTGCAGGGGACGAGCAGTACTTC.

With respect to this clonotype: A much more abundant neighbour one base away suggests this may be a read error. The V and J genes are TRBV2 and TRBJ1-5; TRBD1 agrees at 11 bases. The CDR3 covers 13 residues. The germline CDR1 and CDR2 sequences are SNHLY and FYNNEI. The CDR3, as DNA: TGTGCCAGCGGACAGGGGGCGGATCAGCTCCAGCATTTT. This encodes CASGQGADQLQHF.

This clonotype has ten or more counts. The V call is TRBV28, the J call TRBJ2-7, with 10 bases that match TRBD2. Germline V lookup: CDR1 MDHEN, CDR2 SYDVKM. The length of the CDR3 is 12 residues. After removal of 8 bases from V and 4 bases from J, the junction contained 2 bases not matched to a gene. In DNA, the CDR3 is TGTGCCAGCCTAGCGGGAGAGTACGAGCAGTACTTC. It codes for CASLAGEYEQYF.

In regard to this clonotype: One end of the junction does not line up with germline, which may come from a read error. The chain joins TRBV6-2 or TRBV6-3 to TRBJ2-3; 7 bases map to TRBD2. Germline V gene lookup returns CDR1 MNHEY and CDR2 SVGEGT. The CDR3 spans 15 residues. CDR3 coding DNA: TGTGCCGGCAGCCGGAGCGGGGAGCGAACAGATACGCAGTATTTT. It translates to CAGSRSGERTDTQYF.

This chain connects TRBV4-2 to TRBJ2-2; 11 bases agree with TRBD2. J lost 3 bases, V lost 0 bases, and 3 bases had no gene match. This CDR3 is 17 amino acids long. Germline lookup yields CDR1 LGHNA and CDR2 YNFKEQ. The CDR3: CASSQDTSGRHTGELFF. CDR3 in DNA: TGTGCCAGCAGCCAAGATACTAGCGGGAGACACACCGGGGAGCTGTTTTTT.

This clonotype occurred a few times. The chain carries TRBV4-1 and TRBJ2-2; TRBD2 is a possible D gene (5 bases). V lost 0 bases and J 4 bases, leaving 15 bases between the germline ends. This CDR3 comprises 17 residues. In germline, CDR1 is MGHRA, CDR2 YSYEKL. The CDR3 DNA follows: TGCGCCAGCAGCCAAGATCGGGGTAGGGCCAGCACCGGGGAGCTGTTTTTT. Protein product: CASSQDRGRASTGELFF.

As concerns this clonotype: The junction departs from germline at one end; a sequencing error may be responsible. The rearrangement joins TRBV7-9 to TRBJ2-5; D is unresolved. Germline V CDR1 and CDR2: SEHNR, FQNEAQ (reference sequence). The CDR3 loop spans 12 amino acids. CDR3 in DNA: TGTGCCGGCAGTTCGGCGAGCGAGACCCAGTACTTC. Its protein product is CAGSSASETQYF.

Worth noting for this clonotype: Possible read error: a much larger clone is one base away. This rearrangement joins TRBV20-1 to TRBJ2-1; 13 bases are shared with TRBD2. The germline gives CDR1 DFQATT, CDR2 SNEGSKA (reference sequence). V lost 0 bases, J lost 8 bases, and 4 bases stayed unmatched. The CDR3 has 15 amino acids. CDR3 protein: CSARERLAGGHEQFF. CDR3 bases: TGCAGTGCTAGAGAACGACTAGCGGGAGGACATGAGCAGTTCTTC.

Ten or more counts support this clonotype. The gene calls are TRBV28 and TRBJ2-7, with 8 bases lining up with TRBD2. With V trimmed by 6 bases and J by 0 bases, 4 bases remained unmatched. This CDR3 is 14 amino acids long. In germline, CDR1 is MDHEN, CDR2 SYDVKM. CDR3 amino acids: CASRGSGNSYEQYF. The CDR3 nucleotides read TGTGCCAGCAGGGGTAGCGGGAACTCCTACGAGCAGTACTTC. The whole variable domain, remainder taken from reference TRBV28 and TRBJ2-7, is DVKVTQSSRYLVKRTGEKVFLECVQDMDHENMFWYRQDPGLGLRLIYFSYDVKMKEKGDIPEGYSVSREKKERFSLILESASTNQTSMYLCASRGSGNSYEQYFGPGTRLTVT.

Concerning this clonotype itself: One base away lies a much larger clone, so this may be a sequencing read error. The gene calls are TRBV15 and TRBJ1-4, with D hard to call. Germline V CDR1 and CDR2: LNHNV, YYDKDF (reference sequence). The CDR3 covers 14 residues. CDR3 residues: CATRRDPRNEKLFF. In nucleotides, the CDR3 is TGTGCCACCAGAAGAGATCCCAGGAATGAAAAACTGTTTTTT.

The rearrangement uses TRBV19 and TRBJ1-6, with D perhaps matching TRBD1 (6 bases). With 3 bases removed from V and 8 bases from J, the gap between germline ends came to 8 bases. CDR1 LNHDA and CDR2 SQIVND come from the germline V gene (reference sequence). The CDR3 totals 13 residues. The CDR3, as DNA: TGTGCCAGTAGTATGGGGGGCGATTCACCCCTCCACTTT. Translated: CASSMGGDSPLHF.

This clonotype has only a few counts. V gene TRBV29-1 combines with J gene TRBJ2-7, with D uncertain. Trimming took off 5 bases at V and 0 bases at J, with 14 bases between the two ends. This CDR3 has 14 amino acids. Per the germline V gene, CDR1 is SQVTM and CDR2 is ANQGSEA. Here the CDR3 DNA reads TGCAGCGTTACCCTACTTCCAAGCTCCTACGAGCAGTACTTC. Its translation is CSVTLLPSSYEQYF.

The table lists this clonotype with many counts. The J gene is TRBJ2-7, the V gene TRBV28; D is unresolved. Trimming removed 3 bases from V and 5 bases from J, with 5 bases in between. This CDR3 is 11 amino acids long. Germline V gene lookup returns CDR1 MDHEN and CDR2 SYDVKM. The CDR3 nucleotides read TGTGCCAGCAGTTTTGCCCACGAGCAGTACTTC. This codes for CASSFAHEQYF.

As regards this clonotype: A much larger clonotype is one base distant, so this may be a read error. The J gene is TRBJ2-5, the V gene TRBV20-1, with TRBD2 matching 8 bases. The end of the DNA is better explained by TRBJ2-7, so the J call may be wrong. Germline V lookup: CDR1 DFQATT, CDR2 SNEGSKA (reference sequence). The CDR3 is 13 amino acids. The CDR3 nucleotides are TGCAGTGCTAGTCGGGGACTAGCCTACGAGCAGTACTTC. This encodes CSASRGLAYEQYF.

This chain links TRBV11-2 with TRBJ2-5; 9 bases are shared with TRBD1. The CDR3 is 14 residues long. The V gene end was trimmed by 3 bases and the J gene end by 5 bases; junction bases not matched to a gene: 4. Per the germline V gene, CDR1 is SGHAT and CDR2 is FQNNGV. CDR3 nucleotide sequence: TGTGCCAGCAGCTTGGGACAGGGAGTGGAGACCCAGTACTTC. It translates to CASSLGQGVETQYF.

This clonotype came up many times. The chain is built from TRBV7-3 and TRBJ2-5; D is undetermined. Germline V CDR1 and CDR2: SGHTA, FQGTGA. The ends were cut back, 2 bases at V and 3 bases at J, with 13 bases in the middle. This CDR3 region has 15 residues. This CDR3 is CASSLGLSTEETQYF. CDR3 DNA sequence: TGTGCCAGCAGCTTAGGTTTGTCGACCGAAGAGACCCAGTACTTC.